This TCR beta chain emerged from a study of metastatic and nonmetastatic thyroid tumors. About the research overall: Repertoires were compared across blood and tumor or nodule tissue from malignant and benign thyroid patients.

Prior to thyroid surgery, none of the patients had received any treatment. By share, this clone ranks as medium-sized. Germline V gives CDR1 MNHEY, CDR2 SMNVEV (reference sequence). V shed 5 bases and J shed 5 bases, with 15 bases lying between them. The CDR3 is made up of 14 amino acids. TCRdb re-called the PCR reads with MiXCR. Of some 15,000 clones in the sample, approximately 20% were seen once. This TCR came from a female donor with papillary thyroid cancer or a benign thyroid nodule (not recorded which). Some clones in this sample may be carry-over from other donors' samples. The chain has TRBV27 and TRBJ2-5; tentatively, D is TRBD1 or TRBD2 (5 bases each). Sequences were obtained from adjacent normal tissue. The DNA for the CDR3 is TGTGCCAGCAGTCCTGGGGGTTTGGTGGAGACCCAGTACTTC. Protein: CASSPGGLVETQYF.